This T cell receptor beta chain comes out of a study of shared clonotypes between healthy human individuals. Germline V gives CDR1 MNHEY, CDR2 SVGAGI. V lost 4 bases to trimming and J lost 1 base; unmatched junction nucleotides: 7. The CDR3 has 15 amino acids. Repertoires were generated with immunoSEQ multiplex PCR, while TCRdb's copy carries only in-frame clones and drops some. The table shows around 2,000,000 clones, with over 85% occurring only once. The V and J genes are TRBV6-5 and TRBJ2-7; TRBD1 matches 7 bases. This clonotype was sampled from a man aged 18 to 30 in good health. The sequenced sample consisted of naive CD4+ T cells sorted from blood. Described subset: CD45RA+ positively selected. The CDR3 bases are TGTGCCAGCAGTTTGAAGCGACAGGGTTCCTACGAGCAGTACTTC. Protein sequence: CASSLKRQGSYEQYF.